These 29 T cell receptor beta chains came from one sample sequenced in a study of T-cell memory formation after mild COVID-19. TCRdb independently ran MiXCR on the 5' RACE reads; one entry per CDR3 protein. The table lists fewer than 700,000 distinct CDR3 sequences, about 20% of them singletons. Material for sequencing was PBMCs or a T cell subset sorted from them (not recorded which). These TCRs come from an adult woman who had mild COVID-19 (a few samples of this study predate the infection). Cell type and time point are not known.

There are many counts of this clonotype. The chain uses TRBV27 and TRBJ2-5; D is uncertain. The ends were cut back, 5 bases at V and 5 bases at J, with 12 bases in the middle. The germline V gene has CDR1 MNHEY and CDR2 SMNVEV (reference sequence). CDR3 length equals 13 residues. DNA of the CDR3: TGTGCCAGCAGTCCCTCAAGGTGGGAGACCCAGTACTTC. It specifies CASSPSRWETQYF.

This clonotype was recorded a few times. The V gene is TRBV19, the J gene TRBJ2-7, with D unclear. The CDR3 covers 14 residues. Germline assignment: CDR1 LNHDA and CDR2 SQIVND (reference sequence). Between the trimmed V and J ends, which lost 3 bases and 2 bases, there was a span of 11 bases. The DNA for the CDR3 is TGTGCCAGTAGTATGGGCCGGTCGGCCTACGAGCAGTACTTC. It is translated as CASSMGRSAYEQYF. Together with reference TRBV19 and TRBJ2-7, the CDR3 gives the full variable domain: DGGITQSPKYLFRKEGQNVTLSCEQNLNHDAMYWYRQDPGQGLRLIYYSQIVNDFQKGDIAEGYSVSREKKESFPLTVTSAQKNPTAFYLCASSMGRSAYEQYFGPGTRLTVT.

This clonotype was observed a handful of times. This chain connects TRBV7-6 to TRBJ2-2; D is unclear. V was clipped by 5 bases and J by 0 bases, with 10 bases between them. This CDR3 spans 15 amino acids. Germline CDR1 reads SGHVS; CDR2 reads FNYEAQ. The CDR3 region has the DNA TGTGCCAGCAGCCATCGACGGGCGAACACCGGGGAGCTGTTTTTT. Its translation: CASSHRRANTGELFF.

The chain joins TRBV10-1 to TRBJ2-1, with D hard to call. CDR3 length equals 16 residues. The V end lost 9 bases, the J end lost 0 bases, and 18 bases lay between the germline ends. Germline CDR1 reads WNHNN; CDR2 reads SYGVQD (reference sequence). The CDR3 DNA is TGCGCCAGGATAAGCCGGACGGACGGCTCCTACAATGAGCAGTTCTTC. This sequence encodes CARISRTDGSYNEQFF.

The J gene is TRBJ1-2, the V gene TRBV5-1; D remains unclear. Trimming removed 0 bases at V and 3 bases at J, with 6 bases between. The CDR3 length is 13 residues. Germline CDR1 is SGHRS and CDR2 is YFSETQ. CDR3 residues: CASSLVADYGYTF. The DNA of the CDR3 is TGCGCCAGCAGCTTGGTAGCAGACTATGGCTACACCTTC.

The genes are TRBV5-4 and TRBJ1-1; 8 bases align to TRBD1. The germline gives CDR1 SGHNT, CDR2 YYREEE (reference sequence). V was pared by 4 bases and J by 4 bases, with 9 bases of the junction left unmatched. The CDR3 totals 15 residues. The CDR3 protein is CASSENRGESTEAFF. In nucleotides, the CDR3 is TGTGCCAGCAGCGAGAACAGGGGGGAGAGCACTGAAGCTTTCTTT.

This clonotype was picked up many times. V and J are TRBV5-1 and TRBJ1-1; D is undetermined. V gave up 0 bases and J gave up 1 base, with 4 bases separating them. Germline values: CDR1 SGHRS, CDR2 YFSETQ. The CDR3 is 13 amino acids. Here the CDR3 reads CASSLARNTEAFF. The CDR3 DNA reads TGCGCCAGCAGCTTGGCCAGGAACACTGAAGCTTTCTTT.

CDR3 residues: CATSDQTGLSYNEQFF. CDR3 bases: TGTGCCACCAGTGATCAGACAGGACTCTCCTACAATGAGCAGTTCTTC. The rearrangement links TRBV24-1 to TRBJ2-1; TRBD1 might be the D (6 bases). Trimming took off 3 bases at V and 0 bases at J, with 11 bases between the two ends. This CDR3 contains 16 residues. CDR1 and CDR2 from the germline V gene are KGHDR and SFDVKD.

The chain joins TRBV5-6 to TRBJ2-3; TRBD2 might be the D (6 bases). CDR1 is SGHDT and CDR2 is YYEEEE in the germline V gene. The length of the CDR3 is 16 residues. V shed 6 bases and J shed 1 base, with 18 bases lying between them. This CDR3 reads CASTLGPGGGTDTQYF. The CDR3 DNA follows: TGTGCCAGCACCCTTGGACCAGGAGGGGGCACAGATACGCAGTATTTT.

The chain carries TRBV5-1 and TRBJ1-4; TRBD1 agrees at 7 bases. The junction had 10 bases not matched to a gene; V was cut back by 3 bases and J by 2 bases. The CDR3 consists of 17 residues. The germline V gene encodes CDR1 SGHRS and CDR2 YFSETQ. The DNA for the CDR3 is TGCGCCAGCAGCTCGACTCCGACAGGGCGGACTAATGAAAAACTGTTTTTT. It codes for CASSSTPTGRTNEKLFF.

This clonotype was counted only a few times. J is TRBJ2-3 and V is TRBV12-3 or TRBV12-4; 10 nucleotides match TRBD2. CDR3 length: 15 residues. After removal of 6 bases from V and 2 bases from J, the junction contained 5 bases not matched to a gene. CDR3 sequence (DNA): TGTGCCAGCAGGGGGCTAGCGGGGGTCACAGATACGCAGTATTTT. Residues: CASRGLAGVTDTQYF.

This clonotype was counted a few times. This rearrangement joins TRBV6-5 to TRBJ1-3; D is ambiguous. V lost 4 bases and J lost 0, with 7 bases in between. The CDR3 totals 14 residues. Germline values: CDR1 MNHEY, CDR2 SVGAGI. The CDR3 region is CASSSRFSGNTIYF. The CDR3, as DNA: TGTGCCAGCAGTTCCCGCTTCTCTGGAAACACCATATATTTT.

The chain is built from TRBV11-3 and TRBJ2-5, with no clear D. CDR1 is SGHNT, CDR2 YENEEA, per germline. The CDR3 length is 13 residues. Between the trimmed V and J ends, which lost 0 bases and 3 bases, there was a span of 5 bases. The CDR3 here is CASSLEDEETQYF. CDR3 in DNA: TGTGCCAGCAGCTTAGAGGACGAAGAGACCCAGTACTTC.

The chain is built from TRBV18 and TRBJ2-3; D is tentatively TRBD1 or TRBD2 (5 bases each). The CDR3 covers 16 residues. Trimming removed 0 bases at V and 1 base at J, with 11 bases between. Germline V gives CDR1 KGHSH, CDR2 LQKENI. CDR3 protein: CASSPPPGDGTDTQYF. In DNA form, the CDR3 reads TGTGCCAGCTCACCACCGCCTGGGGACGGCACAGATACGCAGTATTTT.

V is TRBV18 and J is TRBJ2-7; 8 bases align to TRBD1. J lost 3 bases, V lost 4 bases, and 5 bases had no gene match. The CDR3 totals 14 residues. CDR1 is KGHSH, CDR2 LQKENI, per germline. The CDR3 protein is CASSLPDRGYEQYF. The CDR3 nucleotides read TGTGCCAGCTCACTCCCTGACAGGGGCTACGAGCAGTACTTC. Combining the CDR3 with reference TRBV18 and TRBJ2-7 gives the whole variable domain NAGVMQNPRHLVRRRGQEARLRCSPMKGHSHVYWYRQLPEEGLKFMVYLQKENIIDESGMPKERFSAEFPKEGPSILRIQQVVRGDSAAYFCASSLPDRGYEQYFGPGTRLTVT.

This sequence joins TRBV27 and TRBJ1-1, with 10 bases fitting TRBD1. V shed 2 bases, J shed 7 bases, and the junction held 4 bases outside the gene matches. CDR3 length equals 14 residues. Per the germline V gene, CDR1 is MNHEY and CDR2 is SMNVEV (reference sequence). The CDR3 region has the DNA TGTGCCAGCAGTTTAGGACAGGGGGGGTTTGAAGCTTTCTTT. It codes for CASSLGQGGFEAFF.

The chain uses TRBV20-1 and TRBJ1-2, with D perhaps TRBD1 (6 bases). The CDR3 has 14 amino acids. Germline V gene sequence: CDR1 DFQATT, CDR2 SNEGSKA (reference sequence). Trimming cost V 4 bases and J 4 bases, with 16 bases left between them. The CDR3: CSATRQVTSYGYTF. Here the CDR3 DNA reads TGCAGTGCTACCCGACAGGTAACCAGCTATGGCTACACCTTC.

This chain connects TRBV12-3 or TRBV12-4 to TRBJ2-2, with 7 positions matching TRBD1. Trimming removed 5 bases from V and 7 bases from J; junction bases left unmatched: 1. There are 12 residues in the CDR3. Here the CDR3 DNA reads TGTGCCAGCAGTACAGGGGTCGGGGAGCTGTTTTTT. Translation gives CASSTGVGELFF.

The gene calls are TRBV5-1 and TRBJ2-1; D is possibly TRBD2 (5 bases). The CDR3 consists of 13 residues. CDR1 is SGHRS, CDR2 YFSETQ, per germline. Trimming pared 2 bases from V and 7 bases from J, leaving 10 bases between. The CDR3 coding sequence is TGCGCCAGCAGCTTCCAGCGGCAGAATGAGCAGTTCTTC. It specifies CASSFQRQNEQFF.

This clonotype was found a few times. The CDR3 DNA is TGTGCCAGCAGTTTAGGCGGACAGCCCTACGAGCAGTACTTC. Amino acids: CASSLGGQPYEQYF. The V call is TRBV12-3 or TRBV12-4, the J call TRBJ2-7; D is perhaps TRBD1 (6 bases). The V end was cut by 1 base, the J end by 2 bases, with 9 bases between. The CDR3 contains 14 residues.

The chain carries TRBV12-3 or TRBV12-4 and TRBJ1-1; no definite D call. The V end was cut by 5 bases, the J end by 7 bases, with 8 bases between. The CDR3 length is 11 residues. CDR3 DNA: TGTGCCAGCAGTATTGACCTTGAAGCTTTCTTT. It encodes CASSIDLEAFF.

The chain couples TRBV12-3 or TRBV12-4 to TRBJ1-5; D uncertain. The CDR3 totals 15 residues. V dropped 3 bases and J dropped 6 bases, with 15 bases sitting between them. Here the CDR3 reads CASSFVYAEGQPQHF. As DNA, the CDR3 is TGTGCCAGCAGTTTTGTCTATGCAGAGGGTCAGCCCCAGCATTTT.

CDR3 in amino acids: CASRPSEYNEQFF. CDR3 coding DNA: TGTGCCAGCAGACCTAGCGAATACAATGAGCAGTTCTTC. This rearrangement joins TRBV12-3 or TRBV12-4 to TRBJ2-1; weak D call: TRBD2 (6 bases). Trimming left V 6 bases short and J 4 bases short, with 10 bases between. The CDR3 is 13 amino acids.

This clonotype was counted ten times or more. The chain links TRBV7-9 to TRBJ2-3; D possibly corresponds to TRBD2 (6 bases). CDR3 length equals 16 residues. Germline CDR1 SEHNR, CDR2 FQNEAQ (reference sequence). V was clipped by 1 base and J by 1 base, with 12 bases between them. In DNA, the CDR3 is TGTGCCAGCAGCTTAGTTCTGCGGGGACGCACAGATACGCAGTATTTT. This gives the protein CASSLVLRGRTDTQYF.

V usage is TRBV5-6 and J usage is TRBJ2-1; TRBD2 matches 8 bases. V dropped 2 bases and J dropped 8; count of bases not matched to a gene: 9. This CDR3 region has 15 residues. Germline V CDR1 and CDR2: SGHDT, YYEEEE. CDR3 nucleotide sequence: TGTGCCAGCAGCTTAGCGGGGGCCCCCTTGGATGAGCAGTTCTTC. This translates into CASSLAGAPLDEQFF.

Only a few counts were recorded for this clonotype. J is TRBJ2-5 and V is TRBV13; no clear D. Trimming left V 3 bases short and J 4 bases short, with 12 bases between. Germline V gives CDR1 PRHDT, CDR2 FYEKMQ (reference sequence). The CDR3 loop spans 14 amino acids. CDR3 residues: CASSFRLSRETQYF. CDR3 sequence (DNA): TGTGCCAGCAGCTTTAGGCTTTCGCGAGAGACCCAGTACTTC.

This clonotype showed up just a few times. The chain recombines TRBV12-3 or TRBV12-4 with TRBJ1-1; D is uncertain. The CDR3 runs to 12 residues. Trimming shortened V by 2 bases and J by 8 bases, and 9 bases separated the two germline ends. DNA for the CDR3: TGTGCCAGCAGTTTATGGGGATTGGAAGCTTTCTTT. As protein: CASSLWGLEAFF.

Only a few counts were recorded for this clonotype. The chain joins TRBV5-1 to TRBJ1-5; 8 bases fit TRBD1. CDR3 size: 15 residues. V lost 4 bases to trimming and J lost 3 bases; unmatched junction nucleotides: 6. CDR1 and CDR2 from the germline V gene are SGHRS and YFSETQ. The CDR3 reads CASSPAGQDNQPQHF. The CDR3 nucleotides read TGCGCCAGCAGCCCTGCGGGACAGGACAATCAGCCCCAGCATTTT.

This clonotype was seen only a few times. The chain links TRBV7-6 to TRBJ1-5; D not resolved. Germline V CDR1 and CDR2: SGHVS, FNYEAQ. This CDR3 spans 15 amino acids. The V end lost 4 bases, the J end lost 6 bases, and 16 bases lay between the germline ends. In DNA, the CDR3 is TGTGCCAGCAGCTCCTCCAACGGAGCAGGTCAGCCCCAGCATTTT. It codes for CASSSSNGAGQPQHF.